Presented here are 18 T cell receptor beta chains from one specimen sequenced in a study of identical twins. TCRdb re-called the 5' RACE reads with MiXCR, one entry per CDR3 protein. Here the sample spans 400,000 to 550,000 distinct CDR3 sequences, 20% to 25% being singletons. This same sample was also part of a study on T cells expressing NK-cell markers.

What was sequenced was CD4+ T cells sorted from blood. These receptors all stem from a woman between 18 and 29 years old in good health.

This clonotype was observed a handful of times. The gene calls are TRBV12-3 or TRBV12-4 and TRBJ2-3; a weak D match, TRBD2 (5 bases). The CDR3 contains 14 residues. V lost 6 bases and J 1 base, leaving 11 bases between the germline ends. The CDR3 here is CASRAGHRTDTQYF. In nucleotides, the CDR3 is TGTGCCAGCAGGGCGGGTCATCGCACAGATACGCAGTATTTT.

This clonotype occurred a few times. This rearrangement joins TRBV6-5 to TRBJ2-5, with D uncertain. CDR1 and CDR2 from the germline V gene are MNHEY and SVGAGI. CDR3 length: 12 amino acids. V dropped 0 bases and J dropped 3 bases, with 2 bases sitting between them. The CDR3, as DNA: TGTGCCAGCAGTTACTCTAAAGAGACCCAGTACTTC. Translating gives CASSYSKETQYF.

This clonotype was detected only a few times. The chain recombines TRBV3-1 with TRBJ2-6, with D tentatively TRBD1 or TRBD2 (5 bases each). CDR1 and CDR2 (germline): LGHDT, YNNKEL (reference sequence). With 0 bases removed from V and 11 bases from J, the gap between germline ends came to 14 bases. The CDR3 is made up of 15 amino acids. The CDR3 coding sequence is TGTGCCAGCAGCCAAGAGGGACGGGGAGTAGACGTCCTGACTTTC. Amino acid sequence: CASSQEGRGVDVLTF.

The chain links TRBV6-5 to TRBJ2-1; D ambiguous. The CDR3 sequence is 15 residues long. V gave up 6 bases and J gave up 4 bases, with 16 bases separating them. The germline V gene encodes CDR1 MNHEY and CDR2 SVGAGI. CDR3 coding DNA: TGTGCCAGCAGAATTACTCCGCCGCCATACAATGAGCAGTTCTTC. Protein sequence: CASRITPPPYNEQFF.

This clonotype was seen only a few times. The chain recombines TRBV5-8 with TRBJ1-5, with D tentatively TRBD1 (6 bases). V gave up 4 bases and J gave up 5 bases, with 16 bases separating them. The length of the CDR3 is 15 residues. The germline gives CDR1 SGHTS, CDR2 YDEGEE. The CDR3 loop reads CASSLPPGHYQPQHF. The CDR3 coding sequence is TGTGCCAGCAGCCTCCCTCCGGGACACTATCAGCCCCAGCATTTT.

This clonotype was seen only a few times. The J gene is TRBJ1-2, the V gene TRBV20-1; 12 bases match TRBD1. This CDR3 has 14 residues. The V segment lost 3 bases and the J segment 7 bases; nucleotides outside the gene matches: 6. CDR1 DFQATT and CDR2 SNEGSKA come from the germline V gene (reference sequence). In nucleotides, the CDR3 is TGCAGTGCTAGGCCGGGACAGGGGGCGGTTGGCTACACCTTC. Amino acids: CSARPGQGAVGYTF.

The rearrangement links TRBV5-1 to TRBJ2-1; the match to TRBD2 covers 9 bases. With V trimmed by 4 bases and J by 4 bases, 6 bases remained unmatched. The CDR3 consists of 15 residues. Germline V gene data show CDR1 as SGHRS and CDR2 as YFSETQ. Here the CDR3 reads CASSMGSGSYNEQFF. The CDR3, as DNA: TGCGCCAGCAGCATGGGTAGCGGGAGTTACAATGAGCAGTTCTTC.

In its sample, this clonotype was seen a few times. The rearrangement joins TRBV7-2 to TRBJ2-7; D tentatively reads TRBD1 or TRBD2 (6 bases each). V gave up 1 base and J gave up 7 bases, with 17 bases separating them. CDR3 length: 15 residues. Germline CDR1 and CDR2: SGHTA and FQGNSA. The CDR3: CASSLVTGTLAEQYF. The CDR3 nucleotides are TGTGCCAGCAGCTTAGTCACAGGGACCCTAGCGGAGCAGTACTTC.

This clonotype was seen only a few times. J is TRBJ1-4 and V is TRBV5-4; TRBD1 aligns across 9 bases. Germline assignment: CDR1 SGHNT and CDR2 YYREEE (reference sequence). The V and J ends lost 0 bases and 5 bases, in that order; junction bases with no gene match: 5. This CDR3 contains 16 residues. The chain's CDR3 is CASSLAPGQGNEKLFF. As DNA, the CDR3 is TGTGCCAGCAGCTTGGCCCCGGGACAGGGCAATGAAAAACTGTTTTTT.

In this sample, this clonotype turned up a few times. J is TRBJ2-5 and V is TRBV12-3 or TRBV12-4; 8 nucleotides line up with TRBD1. The V segment lost 6 bases and the J segment 7 bases; nucleotides outside the gene matches: 4. The CDR3 contains 12 residues. The CDR3 is CASSRGQVTQYF. In DNA, the CDR3 is TGTGCCAGCAGCAGGGGGCAGGTGACCCAGTACTTC.

There are a few counts of this clonotype. The V call is TRBV20-1, the J call TRBJ1-3, with TRBD1 matching 7 bases. This CDR3 comprises 14 residues. Germline assignment: CDR1 DFQATT and CDR2 SNEGSKA (reference sequence). J was trimmed by 3 bases and V by 6 bases; bases with no gene match: 8. In DNA form, the CDR3 reads TGCAGTGCCCTGGACAGGAGCGGTGGAAACACCATATATTTT. Its protein is CSALDRSGGNTIYF.

The V call is TRBV20-1, the J call TRBJ1-2, with 7 bases identical to TRBD1. From germline, CDR1 is DFQATT and CDR2 SNEGSKA (reference sequence). The CDR3 is made up of 11 amino acids. The J segment lost 11 bases and the V segment lost 5 bases, leaving 8 bases of the junction unmatched. The CDR3 region is CSAPTGSGYTF. In DNA form, the CDR3 reads TGCAGTGCTCCGACAGGGTCCGGTTACACCTTC.

This clonotype was picked up a small number of times. The genes are TRBV6-5 and TRBJ2-3, with D perhaps matching TRBD2 (7 bases). CDR1 is MNHEY and CDR2 is SVGAGI in the germline V gene. Trimming took off 2 bases at V and 3 bases at J, with 12 bases between the two ends. There are 15 residues in the CDR3. The CDR3 bases are TGTGCCAGCAGTTACGGCGGGGGCGGTACAGATACGCAGTATTTT. Protein sequence: CASSYGGGGTDTQYF.

This clonotype was found once. The chain recombines TRBV27 with TRBJ2-3, with D perhaps matching TRBD2 (6 bases). Trimming took 7 bases from V and 6 from J, leaving 14 bases between them. CDR1 and CDR2 (germline): MNHEY, SMNVEV (reference sequence). The CDR3 extends over 13 amino acids. The DNA of the CDR3 is TGTGCCAGCACCTCACTAGCAACCGATACGCAGTATTTT. Its translation is CASTSLATDTQYF.

The V and J genes are TRBV6-1 and TRBJ1-2, with 8 bases that match TRBD1. Germline-derived CDR1 and CDR2 are MNHNS and SASEGT. The CDR3 covers 13 residues. V was clipped by 8 bases and J by 8 bases; unmatched bases: 10. The DNA for the CDR3 is TGTGCCAGCCGGATGACAGGGGTAGAAGGCTACACCTTC. Protein sequence: CASRMTGVEGYTF.

Many counts were recorded for this clonotype. The chain combines TRBV29-1 with TRBJ2-5; 7 bases agree with TRBD1. The V segment lost 4 bases and the J segment 5 bases; nucleotides outside the gene matches: 10. Germline V lookup: CDR1 SQVTM, CDR2 ANQGSEA. CDR3 length equals 14 residues. This chain's CDR3 is CSVVRGRRGETQYF. Here the CDR3 DNA reads TGCAGCGTTGTACGGGGACGCAGGGGGGAGACCCAGTACTTC.

This clonotype turned up a few times. The CDR3 coding sequence is TGCAGTGCTCCTCCGGGACTAGCAGTAGCCAATGAGCAGTTCTTC. It codes for CSAPPGLAVANEQFF. The chain carries TRBV20-1 and TRBJ2-1; 9 positions agree with TRBD2. In germline, CDR1 is DFQATT, CDR2 SNEGSKA (reference sequence). With 5 bases clipped from V and 6 bases from J, the junction kept 11 bases outside the gene matches. The CDR3 sequence is 15 residues long.

The sample holds many counts of this clonotype. The chain carries TRBV12-3 or TRBV12-4 and TRBJ2-1; D gene unclear. The CDR3 loop spans 11 amino acids. V lost 2 bases and J 9 bases, leaving 5 bases between the germline ends. The CDR3 region is CASSLISEQFF. The CDR3 region has the DNA TGTGCCAGCAGTTTAATTAGTGAGCAGTTCTTC.